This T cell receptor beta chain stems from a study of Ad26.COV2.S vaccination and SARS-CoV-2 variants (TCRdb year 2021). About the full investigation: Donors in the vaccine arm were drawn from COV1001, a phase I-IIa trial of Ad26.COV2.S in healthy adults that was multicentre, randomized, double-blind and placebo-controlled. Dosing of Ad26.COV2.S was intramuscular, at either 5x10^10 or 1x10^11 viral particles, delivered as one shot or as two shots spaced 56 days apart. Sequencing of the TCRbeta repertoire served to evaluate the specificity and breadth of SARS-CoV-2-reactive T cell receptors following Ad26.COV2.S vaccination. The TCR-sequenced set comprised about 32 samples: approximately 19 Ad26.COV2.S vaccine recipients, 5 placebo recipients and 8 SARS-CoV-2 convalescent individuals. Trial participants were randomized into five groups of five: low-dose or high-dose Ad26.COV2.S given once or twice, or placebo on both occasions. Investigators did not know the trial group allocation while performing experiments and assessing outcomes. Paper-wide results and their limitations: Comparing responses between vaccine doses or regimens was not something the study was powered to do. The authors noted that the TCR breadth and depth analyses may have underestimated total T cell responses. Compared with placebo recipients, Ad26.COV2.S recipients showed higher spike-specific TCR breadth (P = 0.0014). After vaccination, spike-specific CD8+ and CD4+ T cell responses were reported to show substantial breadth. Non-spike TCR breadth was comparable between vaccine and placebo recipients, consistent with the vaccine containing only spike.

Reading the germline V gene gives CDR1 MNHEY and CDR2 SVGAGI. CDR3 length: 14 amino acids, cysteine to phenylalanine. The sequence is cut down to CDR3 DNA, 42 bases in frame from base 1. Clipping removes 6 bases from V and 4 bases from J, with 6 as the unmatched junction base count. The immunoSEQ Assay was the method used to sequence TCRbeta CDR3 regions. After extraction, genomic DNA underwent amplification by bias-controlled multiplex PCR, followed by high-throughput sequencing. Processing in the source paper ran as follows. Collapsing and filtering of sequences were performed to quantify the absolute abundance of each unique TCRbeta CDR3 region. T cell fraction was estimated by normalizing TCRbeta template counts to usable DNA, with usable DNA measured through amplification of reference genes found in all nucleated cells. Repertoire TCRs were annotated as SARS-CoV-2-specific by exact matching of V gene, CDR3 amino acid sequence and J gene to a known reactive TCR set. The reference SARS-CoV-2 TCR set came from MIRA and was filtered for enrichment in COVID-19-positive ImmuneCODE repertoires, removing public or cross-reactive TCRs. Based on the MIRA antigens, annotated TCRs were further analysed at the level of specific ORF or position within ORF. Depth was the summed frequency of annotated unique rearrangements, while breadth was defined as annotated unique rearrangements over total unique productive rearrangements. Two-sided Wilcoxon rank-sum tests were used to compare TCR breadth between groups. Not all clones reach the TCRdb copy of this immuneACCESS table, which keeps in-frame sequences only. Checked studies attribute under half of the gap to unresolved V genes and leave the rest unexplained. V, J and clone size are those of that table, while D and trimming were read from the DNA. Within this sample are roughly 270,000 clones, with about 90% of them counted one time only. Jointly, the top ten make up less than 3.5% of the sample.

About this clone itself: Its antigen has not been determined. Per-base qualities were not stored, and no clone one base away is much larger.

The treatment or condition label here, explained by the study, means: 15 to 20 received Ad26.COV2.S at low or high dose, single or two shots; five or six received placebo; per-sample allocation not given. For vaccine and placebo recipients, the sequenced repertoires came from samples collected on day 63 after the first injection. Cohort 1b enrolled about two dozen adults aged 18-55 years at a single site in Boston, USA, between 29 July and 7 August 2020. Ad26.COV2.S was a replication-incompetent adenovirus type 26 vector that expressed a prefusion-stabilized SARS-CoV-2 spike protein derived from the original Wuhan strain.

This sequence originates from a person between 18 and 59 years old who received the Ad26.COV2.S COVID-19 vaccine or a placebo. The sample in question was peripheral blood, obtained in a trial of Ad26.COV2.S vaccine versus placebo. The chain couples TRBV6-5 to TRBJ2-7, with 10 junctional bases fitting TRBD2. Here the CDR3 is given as CASRPAGGNYEQYF. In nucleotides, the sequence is TGTGCCAGCAGACCAGCGGGAGGGAATTACGAGCAGTACTTC.